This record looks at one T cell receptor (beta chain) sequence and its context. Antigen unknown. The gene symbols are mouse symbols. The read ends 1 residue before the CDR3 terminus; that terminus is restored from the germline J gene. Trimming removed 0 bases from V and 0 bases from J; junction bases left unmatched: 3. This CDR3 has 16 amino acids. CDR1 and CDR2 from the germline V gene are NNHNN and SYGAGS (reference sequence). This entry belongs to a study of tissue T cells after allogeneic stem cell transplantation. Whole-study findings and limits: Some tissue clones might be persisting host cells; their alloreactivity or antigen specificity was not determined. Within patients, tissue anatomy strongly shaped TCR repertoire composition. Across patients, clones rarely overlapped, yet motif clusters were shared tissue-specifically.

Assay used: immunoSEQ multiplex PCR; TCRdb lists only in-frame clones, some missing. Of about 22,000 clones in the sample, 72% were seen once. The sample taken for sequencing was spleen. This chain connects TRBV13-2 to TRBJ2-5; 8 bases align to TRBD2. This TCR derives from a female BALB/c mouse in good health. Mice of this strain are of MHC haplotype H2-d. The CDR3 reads CASGDGTGINQDTQYF. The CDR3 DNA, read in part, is TGTGCCAGCGGTGATGGGACTGGGATTAACCAAGACACCCAGTAC.